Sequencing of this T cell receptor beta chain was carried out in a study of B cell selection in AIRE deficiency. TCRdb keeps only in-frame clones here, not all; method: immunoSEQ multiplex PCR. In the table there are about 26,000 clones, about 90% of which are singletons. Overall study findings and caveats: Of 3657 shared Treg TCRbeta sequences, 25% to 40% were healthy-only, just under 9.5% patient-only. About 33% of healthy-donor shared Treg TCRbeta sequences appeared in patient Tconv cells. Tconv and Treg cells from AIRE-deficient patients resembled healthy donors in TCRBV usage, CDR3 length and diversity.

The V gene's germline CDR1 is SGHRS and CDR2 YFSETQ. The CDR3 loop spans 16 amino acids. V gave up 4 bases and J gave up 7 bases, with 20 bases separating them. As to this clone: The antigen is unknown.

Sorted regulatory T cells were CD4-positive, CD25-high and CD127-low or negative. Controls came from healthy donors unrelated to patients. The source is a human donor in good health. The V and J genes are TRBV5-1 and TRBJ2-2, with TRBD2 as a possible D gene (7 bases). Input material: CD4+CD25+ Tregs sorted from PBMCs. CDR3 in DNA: TGCGCCAGCAGCCCCTCCCTGGGGGGGCAGGGCGGGGAGCTGTTTTTT. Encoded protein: CASSPSLGGQGGELFF.